This TCR beta chain was captured by sequencing in a study of CD8 T cells in Susac syndrome (dated by TCRdb to the late 2010s). Regarding the research as a whole: Whether CD8+ T cell activation and differentiation in Susac syndrome was antigen driven was tested using repertoire sequencing. General findings and caveats noted by the study authors: The TCR sequencing and HLA analysis was acknowledged to have included a relatively small number of individuals.

Per the germline V gene, SGHTA is the CDR1 and FQGNSA is the CDR2. Germline trimming: 7 bases from V, 7 bases from J; junction bases outside gene matches: 12. The CDR3 holds 14 amino acids from the cysteine to the phenylalanine. Only the CDR3 DNA stays, 42 bases, in frame from base 1. RNA was extracted with the RNeasy kit and roughly 0.45 to 1 ug was reverse transcribed using random hexamers. TCR beta CDR3 regions were amplified with the immunoSEQ multiplex PCR assay covering 54 Vbeta and 13 Jbeta segments. PCR amplification bias was corrected using a synthetic template baseline for primer optimization and computational correction. The source study handled its data this way. Reads were annotated to V, D and J genes according to IMGT and were analyzed with immunoSEQ Analyzer, with only productive sequences retained. Clonality was calculated as one minus the Shannon entropy normalized by log2 of the number of productive unique sequences. Public and private clones were assessed among the 100 most prevalent clones of each patient and control. Clones were defined as Susac-specific when absent from the healthy and MS cohorts, from about a thousand published viral clones and from other ImmuneACCESS disease sequences. TCRdb took the public reads, trimmed them with fastp at Q25, ran MiXCR for clone calling and kept in-frame beta chains. Each record represents a unique CDR3 protein, reported with the most common genes and DNA among its rows. These V and J calls are TCRdb output, not the study's own analysis. For this sample the table gives 300,000 to 350,000 distinct CDR3 sequences, of which under 95% were detected only once. Over 0.05% of the sample rests with the top ten.

The table lists this clonotype with a count of one. Its antigen is still unknown. No much larger clone is present one base from it, and per-base qualities are unavailable. A single read makes a weak case. Peripheral blood CD8+ and CD4+ T cells from healthy donors, Susac syndrome patients and multiple sclerosis patients were profiled using high-throughput TCR beta sequencing. The multiple sclerosis controls were treatment-naive patients whose relapsing-remitting disease, either stable or active, fulfilled the revised McDonald criteria. Bulk CD8+ and CD4+ T cells were purified magnetically by negative isolation, whereas CD8+ TEMRA cells were enriched by FACS. Blood was collected in EDTA tubes and processed within 24 hours, with PBMCs isolated through density gradient centrifugation. PBMCs intended for TCR sequencing were frozen in liquid nitrogen and were later thawed in a 37 degrees C water bath. A purity of at least 90% was achieved for sorted or isolated CD4+, CD8+ and CD8+ TEMRA cells.

Sequenced sample: CD4+ T cells from PBMCs. This clonotype was obtained from a human donor with multiple sclerosis. The chain was built from TRBV7-2 and TRBJ2-7; 8 middle bases align to TRBD2. The DNA reads as follows: TGTGCCAGCACACCCAGCGGGGGTACGTGGGAGCAGTACTTC. This encodes CASTPSGGTWEQYF.